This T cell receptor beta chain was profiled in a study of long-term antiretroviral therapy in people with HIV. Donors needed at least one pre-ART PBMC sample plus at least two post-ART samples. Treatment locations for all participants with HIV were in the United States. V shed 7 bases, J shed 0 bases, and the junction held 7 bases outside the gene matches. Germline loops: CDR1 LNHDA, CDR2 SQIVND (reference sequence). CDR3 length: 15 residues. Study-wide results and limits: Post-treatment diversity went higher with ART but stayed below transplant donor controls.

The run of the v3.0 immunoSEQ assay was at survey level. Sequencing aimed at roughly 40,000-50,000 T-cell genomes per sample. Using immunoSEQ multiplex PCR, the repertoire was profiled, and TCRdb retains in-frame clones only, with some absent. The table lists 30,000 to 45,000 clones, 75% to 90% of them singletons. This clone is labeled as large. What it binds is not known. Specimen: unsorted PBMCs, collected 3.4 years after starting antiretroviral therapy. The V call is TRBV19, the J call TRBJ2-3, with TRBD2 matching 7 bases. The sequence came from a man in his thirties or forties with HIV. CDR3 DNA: TGTGCCAGTAATATCGGCGGGAGTAGCACAGATACGCAGTATTTT. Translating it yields CASNIGGSSTDTQYF.